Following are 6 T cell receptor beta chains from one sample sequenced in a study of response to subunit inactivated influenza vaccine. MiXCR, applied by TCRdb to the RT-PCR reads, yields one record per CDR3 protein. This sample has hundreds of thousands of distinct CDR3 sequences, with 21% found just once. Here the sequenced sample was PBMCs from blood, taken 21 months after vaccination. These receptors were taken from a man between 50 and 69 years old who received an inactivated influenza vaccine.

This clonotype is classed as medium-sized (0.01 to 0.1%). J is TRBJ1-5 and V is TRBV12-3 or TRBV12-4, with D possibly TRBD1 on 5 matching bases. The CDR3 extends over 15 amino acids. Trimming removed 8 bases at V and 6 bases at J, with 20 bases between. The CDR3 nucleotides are TGTGCCAGCTCCCTTGAGGGGCAGGGAGGTCAGCCCCAGCATTTT. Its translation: CASSLEGQGGQPQHF.

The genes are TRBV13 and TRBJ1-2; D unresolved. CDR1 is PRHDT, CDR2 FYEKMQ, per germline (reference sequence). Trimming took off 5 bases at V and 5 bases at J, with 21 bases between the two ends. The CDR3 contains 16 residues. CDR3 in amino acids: CASSPSDSRRFYGYTF. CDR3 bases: TGTGCCAGCAGCCCGTCTGACTCCCGGCGTTTTTATGGCTACACCTTC.

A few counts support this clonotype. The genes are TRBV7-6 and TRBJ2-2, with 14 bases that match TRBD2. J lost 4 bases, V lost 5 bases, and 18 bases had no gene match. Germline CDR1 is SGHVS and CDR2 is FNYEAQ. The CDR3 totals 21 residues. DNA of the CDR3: TGTGCCAGCAGCCAACTGAAGCCGACTAGCGGGAGGGCCGGTGGCACCGGGGAGCTGTTTTTT. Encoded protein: CASSQLKPTSGRAGGTGELFF.

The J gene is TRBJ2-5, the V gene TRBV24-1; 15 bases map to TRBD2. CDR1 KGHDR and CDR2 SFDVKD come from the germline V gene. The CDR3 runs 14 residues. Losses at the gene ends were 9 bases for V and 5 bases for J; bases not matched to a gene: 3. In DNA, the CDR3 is TGTGCCACCGGGACTAGCGGGGGGACGGAGACCCAGTACTTC. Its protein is CATGTSGGTETQYF.

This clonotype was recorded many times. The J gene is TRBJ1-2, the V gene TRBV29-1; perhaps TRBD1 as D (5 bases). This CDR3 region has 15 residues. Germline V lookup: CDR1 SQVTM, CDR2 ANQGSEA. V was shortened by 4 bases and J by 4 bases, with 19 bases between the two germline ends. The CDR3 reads CSVGAGRRISYGYTF. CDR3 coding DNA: TGCAGCGTTGGTGCAGGGAGAAGGATATCCTATGGCTACACCTTC.

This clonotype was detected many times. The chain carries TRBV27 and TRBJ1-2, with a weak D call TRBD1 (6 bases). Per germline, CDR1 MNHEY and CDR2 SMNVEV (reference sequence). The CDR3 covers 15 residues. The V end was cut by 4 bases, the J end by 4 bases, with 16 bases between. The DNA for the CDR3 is TGTGCCAGCAGTTCCTTACAGGGCTTGAGCTATGGCTACACCTTC. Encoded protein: CASSSLQGLSYGYTF.